This T cell receptor (beta chain) stems from a study of blood T cell repertoires in COVID-19. TCRdb's copy holds only in-frame clones and misses some; the assay was immunoSEQ multiplex PCR. Among 70,000 or so clones listed, approximately 80% were seen once. The CDR3 runs to 16 residues. Germline V gene sequence: CDR1 SGHTA, CDR2 FQGNSA. The trim removed 2 bases at V and 7 bases at J, leaving 10 bases unmatched. The sample taken for sequencing was peripheral blood. The source of this sequence is a man aged 50-60 years with COVID-19, enrolled during active disease. This sequence joins TRBV7-2 and TRBJ2-1; 8 bases match TRBD2. CDR3 loop: CASSLRSSSGRNEQFF. In nucleotides, the CDR3 is TGTGCCAGCAGCTTAAGGTCTTCCAGCGGGAGAAATGAGCAGTTCTTC.